This TCR beta chain came from a study of graft-versus-host responses after intestinal transplantation. The wider study: As for transplant type, recipients had multivisceral, liver-intestinal, or isolated intestinal grafts.

A remark on this clone: What it binds is not known.

Some clones are missing from TCRdb's copy, which holds only in-frame ones; the method was immunoSEQ multiplex PCR. The table has approximately 90,000 clones, around 89% seen once; the top ten hold 0.28%. Germline CDR1 is SNHLY and CDR2 is FYNNEI. CDR3 length: 13 amino acids. V was shortened by 8 bases and J by 5 bases, with 15 bases between the two germline ends. This chain links TRBV2 with TRBJ1-1, with D tentatively TRBD1 (6 bases). This receptor was taken from a human donor who was the organ donor for an intestinal transplant. The starting material was unstimulated CD4+ T cells sorted from spleen or lymph node cells, obtained before transplant. The CDR3, as DNA: TGTGCCAGCGGTAAGGGGGGGCTTACTGAAGCTTTCTTT. Translating gives CASGKGGLTEAFF.